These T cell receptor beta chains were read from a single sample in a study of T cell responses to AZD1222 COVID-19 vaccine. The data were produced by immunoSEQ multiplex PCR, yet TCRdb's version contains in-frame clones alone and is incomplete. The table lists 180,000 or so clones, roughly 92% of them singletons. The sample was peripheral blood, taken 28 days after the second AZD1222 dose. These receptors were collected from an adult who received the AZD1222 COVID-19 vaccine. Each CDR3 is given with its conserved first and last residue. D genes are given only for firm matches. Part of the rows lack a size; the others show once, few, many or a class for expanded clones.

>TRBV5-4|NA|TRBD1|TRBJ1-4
CASSSEGTGKEKLFF
TGTGCCAGCAGCTCCGAGGGGACAGGGAAAGAAAAACTGTTTTTT
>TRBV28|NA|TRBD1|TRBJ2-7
CASSLAGTGTYEQYF
TGTGCCAGCAGTTTGGCCGGGACAGGAACCTACGAGCAGTACTTC
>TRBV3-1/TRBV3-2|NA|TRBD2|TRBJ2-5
CASSPLAGGRETQYF
TGTGCCAGCAGCCCCTTAGCGGGGGGCCGGGAGACCCAGTACTTC
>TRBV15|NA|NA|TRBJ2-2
CATSSGSRTGELFF
TGTGCCACCAGCAGCGGGTCCAGGACCGGGGAGCTGTTTTTT
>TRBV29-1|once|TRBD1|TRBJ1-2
CSVEDLHRRRDRVNYGYTF
TGCAGCGTTGAAGATCTGCACCGCCGCCGGGACAGGGTGAACTATGGCTACACCTTC
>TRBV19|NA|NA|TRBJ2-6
CASSVADYSGANVLTF
TGTGCCAGTAGCGTCGCTGATTACTCTGGGGCCAACGTCCTGACTTTC
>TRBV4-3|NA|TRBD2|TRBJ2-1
CASSQDVASGYHNEQFF
TGCGCCAGCAGCCAAGATGTTGCTAGCGGTTATCACAATGAGCAGTTCTTC
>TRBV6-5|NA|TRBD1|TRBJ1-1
CASISGGLNTEAFF
TGTGCCAGCATTTCAGGGGGCTTGAACACTGAAGCTTTCTTT
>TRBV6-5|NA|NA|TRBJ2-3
CASSYSGRTDTQYF
TGTGCCAGCAGTTACTCGGGTAGGACAGATACGCAGTATTTT
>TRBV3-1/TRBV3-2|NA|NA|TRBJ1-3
CASSLDRLSGNTIYF
TGTGCCAGCAGCCTCGACAGGCTCTCTGGAAACACCATATATTTT
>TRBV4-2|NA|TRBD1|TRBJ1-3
CASSPREPGQGSGNTIYF
TGTGCCAGCAGCCCCCGGGAGCCGGGACAGGGATCTGGAAACACCATATATTTT
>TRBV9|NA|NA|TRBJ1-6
CASSVDTVGVSPLHF
TGTGCCAGCAGCGTAGATACCGTCGGTGTATCACCCCTCCACTTT
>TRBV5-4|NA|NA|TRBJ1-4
CASSLTGRLNEKLFF
TGTGCCAGCAGCCTGACCGGACGCCTTAATGAAAAACTGTTTTTT
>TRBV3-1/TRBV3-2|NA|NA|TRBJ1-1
CASSRRDTMNTEAFF
TGTGCCAGCAGCCGTAGAGACACAATGAACACTGAAGCTTTCTTT
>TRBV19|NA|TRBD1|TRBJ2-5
CASSIDDRGQETQYF
TGTGCCAGTAGTATAGATGACAGGGGCCAAGAGACCCAGTACTTC
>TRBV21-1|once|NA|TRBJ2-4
CASSKGWDIQYF
TGTGCCAGCAGCAAAGGGTGGGACATTCAGTACTTC
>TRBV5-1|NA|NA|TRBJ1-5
CASSPGDSNQPQHF
TGCGCCAGCAGCCCGGGAGACTCAAATCAGCCCCAGCATTTT
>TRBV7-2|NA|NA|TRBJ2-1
CASSLMAQGQFF
TGTGCCAGCAGCTTAATGGCGCAAGGGCAGTTCTTC
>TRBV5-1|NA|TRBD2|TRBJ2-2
CASGSRLASTGELFF
TGCGCCAGCGGGAGCCGACTAGCGAGCACCGGGGAGCTGTTTTTT
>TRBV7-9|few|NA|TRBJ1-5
CASSRDPQVEPQHF
TGTGCCAGCAGCCGTGACCCCCAGGTTGAGCCCCAGCATTTT
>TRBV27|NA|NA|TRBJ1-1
CASSSITIGPNTEAFF
TGTGCCAGCAGTTCGATCACAATAGGACCGAACACTGAAGCTTTCTTT
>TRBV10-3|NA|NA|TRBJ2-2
CAISDRTANTGELFF
TGTGCCATCAGTGATAGGACAGCGAACACCGGGGAGCTGTTTTTT
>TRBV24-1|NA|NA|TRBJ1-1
CATMGRNTEAFF
TGTGCCACCATGGGCAGGAACACTGAAGCTTTCTTT
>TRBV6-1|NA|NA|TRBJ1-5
CASSEQGGGQPQHF
TGTGCCAGCAGTGAACAGGGCGGGGGTCAGCCCCAGCATTTT